The 6 T cell receptor beta chains reported below all come from one sample, sequenced in a study of T cells in Graves' hyperthyroidism and ophthalmopathy. From RNA transcripts, TCR beta CDR3 regions were amplified. HTBI primers were the set used in a first-round RT-PCR of the TCR CDR3. Each CDR3 protein is one row after TCRdb ran MiXCR on the multiplex PCR reads. Of 550,000 to 600,000 distinct CDR3 sequences listed, 14% were seen once; the top ten hold roughly 7.7%. The material sequenced was blood. These TCRs come from a woman under 30 with Graves' ophthalmopathy.

This clonotype showed up many times. This sequence joins TRBV6-5 and TRBJ1-2, with D perhaps matching TRBD1 (6 bases). Germline lookup yields CDR1 MNHEY and CDR2 SVGAGI. Trimming left V 0 bases short and J 3 bases short, with 8 bases between. The CDR3 is 14 amino acids. The CDR3 bases are TGTGCCAGCAGTTACTCGTACAGGGACTATGGCTACACCTTC. As protein: CASSYSYRDYGYTF.

This clonotype was picked up many times. The V gene is TRBV7-9, the J gene TRBJ1-1; 8 nucleotides agree with TRBD1. Germline trimming cut 3 bases from V and 2 bases from J; bases unmatched to any gene: 5. This CDR3 comprises 15 residues. The V gene's germline CDR1 is SEHNR and CDR2 FQNEAQ (reference sequence). CDR3 loop: CASSLGQDSNTEAFF. The CDR3 DNA sequence: TGTGCCAGCAGCTTGGGACAGGACAGTAACACTGAAGCTTTCTTT.

The sample holds many counts of this clonotype. V gene TRBV7-2 combines with J gene TRBJ1-1, with no clear D. The germline CDR1 and CDR2 sequences are SGHTA and FQGNSA. The CDR3 consists of 13 residues. V dropped 5 bases and J dropped 10 bases, with 17 bases sitting between them. The CDR3 nucleotides are TGTGCCAGCAGCCCGCAGGAGGATGGGGTAGCTTTCTTT. Protein: CASSPQEDGVAFF.

The sample holds many counts of this clonotype. This chain uses TRBV27 with TRBJ1-2; D gene unclear. The V gene lost 5 bases and the J gene lost 7 bases, with 14 bases spanning the gap. In germline, CDR1 is MNHEY, CDR2 SMNVEV (reference sequence). The CDR3 is made up of 13 amino acids. The CDR3 DNA reads TGTGCCAGCAGTCCTCCCGGGTCTTCTGGCTACACCTTC. Translated: CASSPPGSSGYTF.

This clonotype was seen at least ten times. CDR3 DNA: TGTGCCAGCAGTAATACTAGGGGAACCTACGAGCAGTACTTC. The encoded protein is CASSNTRGTYEQYF. This chain joins TRBV27 and TRBJ2-7; D is perhaps TRBD1 or TRBD2 (5 bases each). CDR3 size: 14 residues. The V gene's germline CDR1 is MNHEY and CDR2 SMNVEV (reference sequence). Trimming shortened V by 5 bases and J by 2 bases, and 13 bases separated the two germline ends.

This clonotype was counted ten times or more. The CDR3 is CASSRKLRQSTEQYF. The CDR3, as DNA: TGTGCCAGCAGCCGGAAATTGCGGCAGTCAACTGAGCAGTACTTC. This rearrangement joins TRBV3-1 to TRBJ2-7; D remains ambiguous. With 4 bases removed from V and 7 bases from J, the gap between germline ends came to 20 bases. CDR1 and CDR2 (germline): LGHDT, YNNKEL (reference sequence). CDR3 length: 15 amino acids.